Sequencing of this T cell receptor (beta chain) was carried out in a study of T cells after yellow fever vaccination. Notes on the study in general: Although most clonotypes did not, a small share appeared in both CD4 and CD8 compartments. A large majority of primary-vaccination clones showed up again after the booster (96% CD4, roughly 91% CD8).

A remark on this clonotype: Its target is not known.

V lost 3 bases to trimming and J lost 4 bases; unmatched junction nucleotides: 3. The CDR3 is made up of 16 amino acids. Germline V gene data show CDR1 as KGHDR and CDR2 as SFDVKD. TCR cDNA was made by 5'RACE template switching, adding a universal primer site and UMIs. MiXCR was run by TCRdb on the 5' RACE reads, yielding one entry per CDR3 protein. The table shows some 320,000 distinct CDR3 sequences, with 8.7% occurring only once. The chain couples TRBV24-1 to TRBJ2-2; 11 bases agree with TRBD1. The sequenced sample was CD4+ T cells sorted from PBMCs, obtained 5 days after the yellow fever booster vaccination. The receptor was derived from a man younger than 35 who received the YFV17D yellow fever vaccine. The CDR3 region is CATSDPGQGVTGELFF. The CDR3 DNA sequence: TGTGCCACCAGTGATCCGGGACAGGGGGTCACCGGGGAGCTGTTTTTT.